What follows describes a single TCR beta chain. What it binds is unknown. Germline assignment: CDR1 MNHEY and CDR2 SMNVEV (reference sequence). V was pared by 5 bases and J by 1 base, with 4 bases between. The CDR3 sequence is 12 residues long. This sample is drawn from a study of breast tumors, draining lymph nodes, adjacent tissues. Study-wide results and caveats: Tumor and nontumor repertoires were significantly more similar in luminal-like than in basal-like breast cancer. The data were judged consistent with most tumor T cells coming from lymph node and expanding in tumor. Tumor repertoires ranked between lymph nodes and nontumor tissue in diversity, with V and J gene preferences.

TCRdb reprocessed the multiplex PCR reads with MiXCR, giving one entry per CDR3 protein. Here the sample spans 150,000 or so distinct CDR3 sequences, roughly 35% being singletons. Samples came from axillary lymph nodes draining the breast cancer. This receptor was obtained from a female donor with breast cancer. Some clones in this sample may be carry-over from other donors' samples. The sample was axillary lymph node tissue. This chain uses TRBV27 with TRBJ2-3; no definite D call. The CDR3 DNA reads TGTGCCAGCAGTCAACGCACAGATACGCAGTATTTT. Translating gives CASSQRTDTQYF.